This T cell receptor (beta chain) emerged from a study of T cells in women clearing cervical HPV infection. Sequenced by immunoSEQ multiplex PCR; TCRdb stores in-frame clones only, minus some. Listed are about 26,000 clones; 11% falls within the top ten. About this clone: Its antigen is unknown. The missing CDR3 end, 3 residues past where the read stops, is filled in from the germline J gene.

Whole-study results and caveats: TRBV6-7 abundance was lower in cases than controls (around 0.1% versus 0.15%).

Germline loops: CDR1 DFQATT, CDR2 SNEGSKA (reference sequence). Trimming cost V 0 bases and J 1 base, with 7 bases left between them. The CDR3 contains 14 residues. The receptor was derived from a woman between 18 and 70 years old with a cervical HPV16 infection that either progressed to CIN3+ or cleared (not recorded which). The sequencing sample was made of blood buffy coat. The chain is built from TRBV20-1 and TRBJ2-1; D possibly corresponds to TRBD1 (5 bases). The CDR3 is CSAREDKSYNEQFF. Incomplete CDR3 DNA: TGCAGTGCTAGAGAGGACAAGTCCTACAATGAG.